The entry below gives a single T cell receptor beta chain sequence along with its context. The antigen remains unidentified. The data were taken from a study of T cells in pancreatic ductal adenocarcinoma. Selected pancreatic ductal adenocarcinoma patients had undergone surgery without neoadjuvant therapy. The study's findings and limits: The resected cohort was biased toward the minority with early-stage disease. Mean clonality was roughly 0.11 in tumors and roughly 0.07 in blood, not significantly different. Enrichment of CD45RO+ effector over naive T cells in tumors may bias clonality. Tumor samples had fewer productive templates and about 8-fold fewer unique clonotypes than blood.

The CDR3 sequence is 14 residues long. V gave up 3 bases and J gave up 5 bases, with 12 bases separating them. Per germline, CDR1 SGDLS and CDR2 YYNGEE. This table comes from immunoSEQ multiplex PCR, and its TCRdb copy is limited to in-frame clones, with some not included. In the table there are roughly 100,000 clones, 90% to 95% of which are singletons. This sequence was found in a human donor with pancreatic ductal adenocarcinoma. The sample was PBMCs. The rearrangement joins TRBV9 to TRBJ2-1, with D tentatively TRBD1 (6 bases). CDR3: CASSATGSHNEQFF. The CDR3 nucleotides are TGTGCCAGCAGCGCTACAGGGTCCCACAATGAGCAGTTCTTC.